This is a list of T cell receptor beta chains from one sample in a study of regulatory T cells in long-lasting Graves disease. Using its own MiXCR run on the multiplex PCR reads, TCRdb lists one record per CDR3 protein. Among over 200,000 distinct CDR3 sequences listed, approximately 20% were seen once. This same sample was also part of a study on T cells in Graves' hyperthyroidism and ophthalmopathy.

The specimen was peripheral blood mononuclear cells (PBMCs), collected at new diagnosis, from a patient treated with antithyroid drugs. The receptors here all came from a woman in her thirties with Graves disease. Both conserved end residues are part of each CDR3. D genes are given only for firm matches. Expanded clones get a size class; other rows say once, few or many, or leave the size out.

NA	many	TRBV2	TRBJ1-4	TGTGCCAGCATGGGTCAGGTTACTGAAAAACTGTTTTTT	CASMGQVTEKLFF
NA	NA	TRBV29-1	TRBJ2-3	TGCAGCGTTGAAGATTCAGGGACAGATACGCAGTATTTT	CSVEDSGTDTQYF
NA	many	TRBV2	TRBJ1-5	TGTGCCAGCAGTGTACGGGGTTCGGGAGAGCCCCAGCATTTT	CASSVRGSGEPQHF
TRBD1	many	TRBV29-1	TRBJ2-2	TGCAGCGTCCGTCGAGAGGGACAGGGGGTTGGGGAGCTGTTTTTT	CSVRREGQGVGELFF
NA	NA	TRBV7-8	TRBJ1-3	TGTGCCAGCAGCCCCCCGTTATGGTCGATCTCTGGAAACACCATATATTTT	CASSPPLWSISGNTIYF
NA	many	TRBV12-3/TRBV12-4	TRBJ1-5	TGTGCCAGCAGTTCCATTCGGGACACAGGGAAATTCGGGCAGCCCCAGCATTTT	CASSSIRDTGKFGQPQHF
NA	many	TRBV5-1	TRBJ2-2	TGCGCCAGCAAGAGGGGGTTTAACACCGGGGAGCTGTTTTTT	CASKRGFNTGELFF
NA	many	TRBV2	TRBJ1-2	TGTGCCAGCACCCCGGGTGCCTTCTATGGCTACACCTTC	CASTPGAFYGYTF
TRBD1	many	TRBV7-3	TRBJ2-4	TGTGCCAGCAGCGTACGGGACAGGGAAAACATTCAGTACTTC	CASSVRDRENIQYF
NA	many	TRBV29-1	TRBJ1-2	TGCAGCGTGGGACACCCCCGGGGTGGCTACACCTTC	CSVGHPRGGYTF
NA	many	TRBV5-1	TRBJ2-3	TGCGCCAGCAGCTTGAGAACATCGGGCACAGATACGCAGTATTTT	CASSLRTSGTDTQYF
NA	many	TRBV9	TRBJ1-6	TGTGCCAGCAGCGTAGGGGGGAGCTCCTATAATTCACCCCTCCACTTT	CASSVGGSSYNSPLHF
TRBD1	many	TRBV5-4	TRBJ1-2	TGTGCCAGCAGCTTGGCAGGGGGCCGAGGCTATGGCTACACCTTC	CASSLAGGRGYGYTF
NA	many	TRBV2	TRBJ1-6	TGTGCCAGCAGTGAAGACGAGGGGTCGAATTCACCCCTCCACTTT	CASSEDEGSNSPLHF
NA	many	TRBV25-1	TRBJ2-3	TGTGCCAGCAGTGAGAGGGGGGGGGCTGAAGATACGCAGTATTTT	CASSERGGAEDTQYF
NA	many	TRBV2	TRBJ1-6	TGTGCCAGCAGAGAGGGTTCCCTCCACTTT	CASREGSLHF
NA	many	TRBV10-3	TRBJ1-5	TGTGCCATCAGTGAAGGAGGTAATCAGCCCCAGCATTTT	CAISEGGNQPQHF
NA	many	TRBV7-2	TRBJ2-5	TGTGCCAGCAGCGGCTATAGCGCGGAGACCCAGTACTTC	CASSGYSAETQYF
NA	many	TRBV6-2/TRBV6-3	TRBJ1-2	TGTGCCAGCAGTGAAGCGGTCGGTCGGGAGGGAAGCTATGGCTACACCTTC	CASSEAVGREGSYGYTF
TRBD1	many	TRBV19	TRBJ1-6	TGTGCCAGTAGTACGAAGCAACAGGGGGTTGATTCACCCCTCCACTTT	CASSTKQQGVDSPLHF
NA	many	TRBV24-1	TRBJ2-1	TGTGCCACCAGTGAGTCTAGGGGGGTAGCCAAGGGGCAGTTCTTC	CATSESRGVAKGQFF
TRBD1	NA	TRBV20-1	TRBJ1-1	TGCAGTGCTAAAGGACAGGGGATCACTGAAGCTTTCTTT	CSAKGQGITEAFF
NA	many	TRBV12-3/TRBV12-4	TRBJ1-1	TGTGCCAGCAGTCCTACCGGAGGGGGGACTGAAGCTTTCTTT	CASSPTGGGTEAFF
NA	NA	TRBV6-5	TRBJ2-2	TGTGCCAGCAGTTATCTCAGGGCCGGCACCGGGGAGCTGTTTTTT	CASSYLRAGTGELFF
NA	many	TRBV18	TRBJ2-5	TGTGCCAGCTCACCGCGAGATGAAGAGACCCAGTACTTC	CASSPRDEETQYF
TRBD1	NA	TRBV5-5	TRBJ1-5	TGTGCCAGCAGTGCCGGGACAGGGGCGGGCCAGCCCCAGCATTTT	CASSAGTGAGQPQHF
NA	many	TRBV18	TRBJ1-2	TGTGCCAGCTCACCACCACAGGCGGCCTATGGCTACACCTTC	CASSPPQAAYGYTF
TRBD2	NA	TRBV12-3/TRBV12-4	TRBJ2-1	TGTGCCAGCAGTTTATACGGGAGGACTCTAAAACACAATGAGCAGTTCTTC	CASSLYGRTLKHNEQFF
TRBD2	many	TRBV7-9	TRBJ2-7	TGTGCCAGCGCCGGACTAGCGGGGTCAATCGTCTACGAGCAGTACTTC	CASAGLAGSIVYEQYF
NA	many	TRBV3-1	TRBJ1-1	TGTGCCAGCAGCCAAGGACTTGAGACTGAAGCTTTCTTT	CASSQGLETEAFF
NA	many	TRBV20-1	TRBJ1-3	TGCAGTGCTAGCGCCGATGCGGGTCATATAAACACCATATATTTT	CSASADAGHINTIYF
NA	many	TRBV2	TRBJ2-7	TGTGCCAGCTACGAGCAGTACTTC	CASYEQYF
NA	many	TRBV7-9	TRBJ1-1	TGTGCCAGCAGCTTAGGGTTGGGGCAGTACGCTTTCTTT	CASSLGLGQYAFF